These 25 T cell receptor beta chains originate from one sample sequenced in a study of beta chain features in type 1 diabetes. Since all of the isolated RNA was reverse transcribed, expressed TCRB transcripts were what got sequenced. The protocol was immunoSEQ multiplex PCR, while the TCRdb copy is restricted to in-frame clones and leaves out a portion. In the table there are hundreds of thousands of clones, 15% to 19% of which are singletons. Sequencing used naive CD4+ T cells from blood. These receptors all come from a man aged 18-30 years in good health.

The CDR3 bases are TGTGCCAGCAGTCCGAGCCTATATAATTCACCCCTCCACTTT. Protein product: CASSPSLYNSPLHF. This chain uses TRBV27 with TRBJ1-6; D uncertain. V lost 5 bases to trimming and J lost 4 bases, with 9 bases between them. There are 14 residues in the CDR3. In germline, CDR1 is MNHEY, CDR2 SMNVEV (reference sequence).

This clone occurred a few times. This chain connects TRBV29-1 to TRBJ2-7; 9 nucleotides align to TRBD1. V lost 6 bases to trimming and J lost 4 bases; unmatched junction nucleotides: 10. CDR3 length: 14 amino acids. Germline V gene lookup returns CDR1 SQVTM and CDR2 ANQGSEA. The DNA of the CDR3 is TGCAGCGTGGCCGGGACAGGGACACGGTACGAGCAGTACTTC. Translating gives CSVAGTGTRYEQYF.

There are many counts of this clone. The chain joins TRBV10-3 to TRBJ1-2, with a weak D call TRBD1 (6 bases). V lost 7 bases, J lost 0 bases, and 9 bases lay in between. The CDR3 has 13 residues. Germline CDR1 is ENHRY and CDR2 is SYGVKD. The CDR3 DNA reads TGTGCCATCAAGGACAGCGCTAACTATGGCTACACCTTC. Its protein is CAIKDSANYGYTF.

This chain joins TRBV5-1 and TRBJ2-2, with 8 positions matching TRBD1. CDR1 is SGHRS, CDR2 YFSETQ, per germline. The CDR3 spans 14 residues. The trim removed 4 bases at V and 4 bases at J, leaving 3 bases unmatched. Written as DNA, the CDR3 is TGCGCCAGCAGCCCAGGACAGGGCACCGGGGAGCTGTTTTTT. Its translation: CASSPGQGTGELFF.

This clone came up a few times. The CDR3 region is CASSLTLGLAGTPDTQYF. Written as DNA, the CDR3 is TGTGCCAGCAGCTTAACGTTGGGACTAGCGGGAACCCCCGATACGCAGTATTTT. The genes are TRBV7-3 and TRBJ2-3; TRBD2 matches at 13 bases. Germline V gene sequence: CDR1 SGHTA, CDR2 FQGTGA. The CDR3 is 18 amino acids. J was trimmed by 6 bases and V by 0 bases; bases with no gene match: 9.

The V gene is TRBV7-6, the J gene TRBJ2-7; 10 bases match TRBD1. Trimming took 0 bases from V and 1 from J; bases not matched to a gene: 0. In germline, CDR1 is SGHVS, CDR2 FNYEAQ. This CDR3 has 15 amino acids. The CDR3: CASSLAGQGSYEQYF. The CDR3 nucleotides read TGTGCCAGCAGCTTAGCGGGACAGGGGTCCTACGAGCAGTACTTC. The full variable domain, its missing parts supplied by reference TRBV7-6 and TRBJ2-7, is GAGVSQSPRYKVTKRGQDVALRCDPISGHVSLYWYRQALGQGPEFLTYFNYEAQQDKSGLPNDRFSAERPEGSISTLTIQRTEQRDSAMYRCASSLAGQGSYEQYFGPGTRLTVT.

This clone was seen a few times. The chain joins TRBV11-2 to TRBJ2-1; D is unresolved. With 4 bases removed from V and 7 bases from J, the gap between germline ends came to 14 bases. This CDR3 has 14 residues. The V gene's germline CDR1 is SGHAT and CDR2 FQNNGV. CDR3 protein: CASSSLMGRNEQFF. For the CDR3, the DNA is TGTGCCAGCAGCTCCCTAATGGGAAGGAATGAGCAGTTCTTC.

The gene calls are TRBV2 and TRBJ2-7; 8 bases are shared with TRBD1. Germline V gene lookup returns CDR1 SNHLY and CDR2 FYNNEI. The trim removed 7 bases at V and 2 bases at J, leaving 1 base unmatched. There are 12 residues in the CDR3. CDR3 region: CASKQGAYEQYF. CDR3 nucleotides: TGTGCCAGCAAACAGGGGGCCTACGAGCAGTACTTC.

The CDR3 DNA follows: TGTGCCAGCAGCCCTCCCCGGACAGGGATCTACAATGAGCAGTTCTTC. It translates to CASSPPRTGIYNEQFF. The chain carries TRBV9 and TRBJ2-1; 8 positions match TRBD1. J lost 3 bases, V lost 4 bases, and 9 bases had no gene match. The CDR3 contains 16 residues. Germline assignment: CDR1 SGDLS and CDR2 YYNGEE.

This clone was seen more than once but under ten times. The J gene is TRBJ1-2, the V gene TRBV7-9; 8 nucleotides line up with TRBD1. Looked up from germline, CDR1 is SEHNR and CDR2 is FQNEAQ (reference sequence). The V segment lost 6 bases and the J segment 8 bases; nucleotides outside the gene matches: 8. The CDR3 consists of 13 residues. The CDR3 DNA reads TGTGCCAGCAGTCCCGGACAGGGTCGGGGCTACACCTTC. As protein: CASSPGQGRGYTF.

The chain has TRBV7-3 and TRBJ1-1; D is possibly TRBD1 (5 bases). The ends were cut back, 2 bases at V and 1 base at J, with 11 bases in the middle. Germline loops: CDR1 SGHTA, CDR2 FQGTGA. The CDR3 consists of 15 residues. CDR3 nucleotides: TGTGCCAGCAGCTTACGTGGGGACCGGAACACTGAAGCTTTCTTT. It is translated as CASSLRGDRNTEAFF.

Comments on this clone: A much larger clone differs from this one at a single base, so this may be a read error. V usage is TRBV7-3 and J usage is TRBJ2-6; D unclear. Trimming shortened V by 4 bases and J by 0 bases, and 4 bases separated the two germline ends. The CDR3 contains 14 residues. In germline, CDR1 is SGHTA, CDR2 FQGTGA. The DNA for the CDR3 is TGTGCCAGCAGCTCTAACTCTGGGGCCAACGTCCTGACTTTC. As protein: CASSSNSGANVLTF.

This chain connects TRBV6-6 to TRBJ2-7; no definite D call. The CDR3 contains 15 residues. Looked up from germline, CDR1 is MNHNY and CDR2 is SVGAGI (reference sequence). V was clipped by 0 bases and J by 2 bases, with 11 bases between them. Here the CDR3 DNA reads TGTGCCAGCAGTTACTCGAAGGGCACCCCCTACGAGCAGTACTTC. Amino acid sequence: CASSYSKGTPYEQYF.

The chain is built from TRBV7-9 and TRBJ2-7, with 9 bases matching TRBD2. This CDR3 has 15 residues. Trimming at V came to 6 bases and at J to 3 bases, leaving 9 bases not matched to a gene. Germline V gene sequence: CDR1 SEHNR, CDR2 FQNEAQ (reference sequence). The CDR3 DNA follows: TGTGCCAGCAGTTCCTGGGGGACTAGCAACTACGAGCAGTACTTC. It is translated as CASSSWGTSNYEQYF.

The chain links TRBV6-4 to TRBJ1-1; D call uncertain. Per germline, CDR1 MRHNA and CDR2 SNTAGT. The V end lost 5 bases, the J end lost 3 bases, and 10 bases lay between the germline ends. This CDR3 contains 13 residues. The CDR3 loop reads CASSTEAYTEAFF. The CDR3 nucleotides are TGTGCCAGCAGTACGGAGGCGTACACTGAAGCTTTCTTT.

This clone has a handful of counts. The gene calls are TRBV11-2 and TRBJ2-3, with TRBD2 matching over 13 bases. This CDR3 is built from 18 residues. V shed 10 bases and J 5 bases; nucleotides not matched to a gene: 18. Germline loops: CDR1 SGHAT, CDR2 FQNNGV. In DNA, the CDR3 is TGTGCCATCACGCCCCGGGGACTAGCGGGGAACATGGGAGATACGCAGTATTTT. Its translation: CAITPRGLAGNMGDTQYF.

This clone has only a few counts. V usage is TRBV19 and J usage is TRBJ2-6; TRBD1 agrees at 10 bases. The CDR3 is 17 residues long. V gave up 7 bases and J gave up 0 bases; unmatched junction bases: 6. Germline values: CDR1 LNHDA, CDR2 SQIVND (reference sequence). The CDR3 spells CASTGTGASSGANVLTF. The CDR3 DNA reads TGTGCCAGTACCGGGACAGGGGCCTCCTCTGGGGCCAACGTCCTGACTTTC.

The chain carries TRBV10-3 and TRBJ1-1; D might be TRBD1 (6 bases). The germline CDR1 and CDR2 sequences are ENHRY and SYGVKD. The V gene lost 6 bases and the J gene lost 3 bases, with 14 bases spanning the gap. CDR3 length: 14 residues. CDR3 DNA: TGTGCCATCAGCAAACAGGGAGCGGACACTGAAGCTTTCTTT. This sequence encodes CAISKQGADTEAFF.

The chain links TRBV7-2 to TRBJ2-1; 8 bases line up with TRBD2. Losses at the gene ends were 8 bases for V and 0 bases for J; bases not matched to a gene: 9. CDR1 is SGHTA, CDR2 FQGNSA, per germline. This CDR3 region has 16 residues. The CDR3: CASLPAGTSSYNEQFF. The CDR3 coding sequence is TGTGCCAGCCTCCCGGCAGGGACTAGCTCCTACAATGAGCAGTTCTTC.

This clone was seen more than once but under ten times. This chain joins TRBV14 and TRBJ1-4; the D is unclear. CDR1 and CDR2 (germline): SGHDN, FVKESK. Trimming cost V 2 bases and J 4 bases, with 14 bases left between them. CDR3 length equals 16 residues. The CDR3 DNA is TGTGCCAGCAGCCAACCTTCTACGGGGAATAATGAAAAACTGTTTTTT. Its translation: CASSQPSTGNNEKLFF.

This clone was counted only a few times. This chain links TRBV11-3 with TRBJ2-7; 8 bases map to TRBD2. J gave up 1 base and V 1 base, and 3 bases lay outside the gene matches. Germline assignment: CDR1 SGHNT and CDR2 YENEEA. The CDR3 has 15 residues. The CDR3 region has the DNA TGTGCCAGCAGCTTAGGATTAGCGGGGTCCTACGAGCAGTACTTC. Its translation: CASSLGLAGSYEQYF.

V usage is TRBV5-1 and J usage is TRBJ1-2; D perhaps matches TRBD1 (6 bases). The germline V gene has CDR1 SGHRS and CDR2 YFSETQ. CDR3 size: 13 residues. V was shortened by 5 bases and J by 3 bases, with 11 bases between the two germline ends. The CDR3 DNA reads as TGCGCCAGCAGGAATCCAGGGGACTATGGCTACACCTTC. This sequence encodes CASRNPGDYGYTF.

The chain employs TRBV30 and TRBJ1-1; unclear D gene. The CDR3 consists of 14 residues. Germline V gene lookup returns CDR1 GTSNPN and CDR2 SVGIG (reference sequence). V lost 2 bases and J lost 0, with 10 bases in between. The CDR3 nucleotides read TGTGCCTGGAGTAGGGAACAGATGAACACTGAAGCTTTCTTT. Amino acids: CAWSREQMNTEAFF.

This clone has only a few counts. The chain links TRBV27 to TRBJ2-6; 9 nucleotides match TRBD1. From germline, CDR1 is MNHEY and CDR2 SMNVEV (reference sequence). V shed 4 bases and J 4 bases; nucleotides not matched to a gene: 8. The CDR3 consists of 17 residues. The CDR3 loop reads CASSSRDRAVGANVLTF. CDR3 DNA: TGTGCCAGCAGTTCCCGGGACAGGGCTGTAGGGGCCAACGTCCTGACTTTC.

The J gene is TRBJ2-7, the V gene TRBV7-2; 9 nucleotides match TRBD2. Germline CDR1 SGHTA, CDR2 FQGNSA. With 5 bases clipped from V and 6 bases from J, the junction kept 11 bases outside the gene matches. CDR3 length equals 15 residues. CDR3 sequence: CASSPTGGGGGEQYF. CDR3 coding DNA: TGTGCCAGCAGCCCGACGGGTGGCGGGGGGGGCGAGCAGTACTTC. The variable domain in full, with the rest retrieved from reference TRBV7-2 and TRBJ2-7, is GAGVSQSPSNKVTEKGKDVELRCDPISGHTALYWYRQSLGQGLEFLIYFQGNSAPDKSGLPSDRFSAERTGGSVSTLTIQRTQQEDSAVYLCASSPTGGGGGEQYFGPGTRLTVT.